This T cell receptor beta chain derives from a study of CD8 T cells in Susac syndrome (dated by TCRdb to between 2018 and 2021). A note on the overall study: Whether CD8+ T cell activation and differentiation in Susac syndrome was antigen driven was tested using repertoire sequencing. The clonality of the CD8+ T cell repertoire was compared across about a dozen healthy donors, roughly 14 Susac syndrome patients and under 17 multiple sclerosis patients.

Peripheral blood CD8+ and CD4+ T cells from healthy donors, Susac syndrome patients and multiple sclerosis patients were profiled using high-throughput TCR beta sequencing. The multiple sclerosis controls were treatment-naive patients who had stable or active relapsing-remitting disease and met the revised McDonald criteria. Bulk CD8+ and CD4+ T cells were purified magnetically by negative isolation, whereas CD8+ TEMRA cells were enriched by FACS. Blood was drawn into EDTA tubes, processed within 24 hours, and PBMCs were isolated by density gradient centrifugation. PBMCs intended for TCR sequencing were cryopreserved in liquid nitrogen and were subsequently thawed in a 37 degrees C water bath. A purity of at least 90% was achieved for sorted or isolated CD4+, CD8+ and CD8+ TEMRA cells. RNA was extracted using the RNeasy kit, and about 0.5 to 1 ug of the RNA was reverse transcribed with random hexamers. TCR beta CDR3 regions were amplified with the immunoSEQ multiplex PCR assay covering 54 Vbeta and 13 Jbeta segments. Bias from PCR amplification was corrected by using a synthetic template baseline for primer optimization and for computational correction. In the source study's methods: Only productive sequences were kept, with reads annotated to V, D and J genes according to IMGT and analyzed in immunoSEQ Analyzer. To calculate clonality, Shannon entropy was normalized by log2 of the number of productive unique sequences and then subtracted from one. For each patient and control, public and private clones were evaluated within the 100 most prevalent clones. Susac-specific clones were defined as absent from healthy and MS cohorts, over a thousand published viral clones and other ImmuneACCESS disease sequences. The raw public reads went through TCRdb reprocessing: fastp at Q25, MiXCR clone calling, in-frame beta chains kept. Every distinct CDR3 protein forms one entry, paired with its most common genes and DNA. The V and J calls here are based on TCRdb, not the publication. The sample table contains 100,000 to 150,000 distinct CDR3 sequences; only one count was recorded for more than 80% of them. The top ten clones comprise approximately 0.3% of the sample.

Comments on this clonotype: It lacks a known antigen. It has no much larger one-base neighbor in the sample; base qualities were not kept.

For this chain, trimming is 1 base at the V end and 6 bases at the J end, and the number of junction bases without a gene match is 9. From cysteine to phenylalanine, the CDR3 is 16 amino acids long. Only the CDR3 DNA stays, 48 bases, in frame from base 1. Taken from the germline V gene (reference sequence), the CDR1 and CDR2 loops are SEHNR and FQNEAQ. The paper's findings and limits, for the study overall: The number of individuals in the TCR sequencing and HLA analysis was acknowledged as relatively small.

This TCR derives from a human donor with multiple sclerosis. The chain is encoded by TRBV7-9 joined to TRBJ2-1; a stretch of 7 junction bases matches TRBD2. The source material was CD8+ T cells from PBMCs. The nucleotides are TGTGCCAGCAGCTTAGTGGGGGGAGGGCCCTCCAATGAGCAGTTCTTC. Translated, this gives CASSLVGGGPSNEQFF.